This TCR beta chain was identified in a study of control samples from healthy donors and cancer patients. The CDR3 is 12 residues long. Germline V CDR1 and CDR2: SQVTM, ANQGSEA. V was trimmed by 7 bases and J by 3 bases, leaving 12 bases between them. Sequencing used immunoSEQ multiplex PCR; TCRdb keeps in-frame clones, though not all of them. The profile shows around 96,000 clones, 85% to 95% of them singletons. The source of this sequence is a man in his late teens or twenties in good health. Sequences were obtained from blood. The V call is TRBV29-1, the J call TRBJ1-1, with a tentative D call TRBD1 (5 bases). CDR3 in DNA: TGCAGCGGTTTGGCGGGGGACACTGAAGCTTTCTTT. It specifies CSGLAGDTEAFF.